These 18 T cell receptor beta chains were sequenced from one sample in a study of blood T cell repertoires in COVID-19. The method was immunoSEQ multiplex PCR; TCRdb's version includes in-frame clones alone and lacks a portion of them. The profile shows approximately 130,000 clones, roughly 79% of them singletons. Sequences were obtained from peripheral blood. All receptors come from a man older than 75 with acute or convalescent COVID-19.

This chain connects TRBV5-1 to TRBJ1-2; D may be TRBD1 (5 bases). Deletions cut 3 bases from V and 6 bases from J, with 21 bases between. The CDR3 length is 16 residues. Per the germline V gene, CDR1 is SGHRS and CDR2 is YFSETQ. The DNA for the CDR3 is TGCGCCAGCAGCTGGACCCCCCTCAGGGCTTACGATGGCTACACCTTC. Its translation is CASSWTPLRAYDGYTF.

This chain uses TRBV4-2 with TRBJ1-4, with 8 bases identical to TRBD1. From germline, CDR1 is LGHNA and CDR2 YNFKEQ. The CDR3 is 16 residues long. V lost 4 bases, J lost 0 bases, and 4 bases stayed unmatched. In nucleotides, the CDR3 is TGTGCCAGCAGCCGTACAGGGGGTGCAACTAATGAAAAACTGTTTTTT. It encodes CASSRTGGATNEKLFF.

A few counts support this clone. The CDR3 sequence: CATTGDNSPLHF. The CDR3 DNA reads as TGCGCCACGACAGGGGACAATTCACCCCTCCACTTT. The V call is TRBV23-1, the J call TRBJ1-6, with 8 bases fitting TRBD1. TRBV23-1 is assigned to the ORF class and has an uncertain function. This CDR3 spans 12 amino acids. V shed 10 bases and J 7 bases; nucleotides not matched to a gene: 3.

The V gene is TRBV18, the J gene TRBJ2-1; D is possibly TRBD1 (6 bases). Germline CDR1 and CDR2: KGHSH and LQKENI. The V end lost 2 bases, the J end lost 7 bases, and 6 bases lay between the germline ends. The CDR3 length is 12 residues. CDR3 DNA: TGTGCCAGCTCACCAACAGGGAATGAGCAGTTCTTC. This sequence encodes CASSPTGNEQFF.

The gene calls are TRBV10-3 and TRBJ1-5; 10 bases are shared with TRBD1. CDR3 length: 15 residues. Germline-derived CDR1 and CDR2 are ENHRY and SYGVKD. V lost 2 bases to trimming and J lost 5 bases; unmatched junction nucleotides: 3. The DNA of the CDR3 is TGTGCCATCAGTGAGCGGGACAGGGGCGATCAGCCCCAGCATTTT. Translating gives CAISERDRGDQPQHF.

The CDR3 DNA sequence: TGCAGCGTCCTTGGGGGGAAATACACAGATACGCAGTATTTT. Translation: CSVLGGKYTDTQYF. The chain employs TRBV29-1 and TRBJ2-3, with TRBD2 as a possible D gene (6 bases). This CDR3 is built from 14 residues. The germline gives CDR1 SQVTM, CDR2 ANQGSEA. V lost 6 bases to trimming and J lost 2 bases, with 15 bases between them.

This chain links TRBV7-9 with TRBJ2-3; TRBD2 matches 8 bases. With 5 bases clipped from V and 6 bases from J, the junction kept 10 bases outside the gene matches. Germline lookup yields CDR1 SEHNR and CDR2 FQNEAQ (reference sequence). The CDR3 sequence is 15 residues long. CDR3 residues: CASSRRAGGGDTQYF. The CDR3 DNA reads TGTGCCAGCAGCCGTCGTGCGGGGGGCGGTGATACGCAGTATTTT.

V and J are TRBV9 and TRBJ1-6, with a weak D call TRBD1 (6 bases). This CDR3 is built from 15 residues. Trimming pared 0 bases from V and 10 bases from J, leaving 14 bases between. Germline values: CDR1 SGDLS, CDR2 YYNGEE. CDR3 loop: CASSVVAGARSPLHF. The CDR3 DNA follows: TGTGCCAGCAGCGTAGTCGCGGGGGCGCGATCACCCCTCCACTTT.

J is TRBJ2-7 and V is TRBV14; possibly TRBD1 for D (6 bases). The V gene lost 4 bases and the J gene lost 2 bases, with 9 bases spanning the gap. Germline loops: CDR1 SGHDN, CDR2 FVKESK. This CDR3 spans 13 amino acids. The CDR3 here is CASSPGHTYEQYF. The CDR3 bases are TGTGCCAGCAGCCCGGGACACACCTACGAGCAGTACTTC.

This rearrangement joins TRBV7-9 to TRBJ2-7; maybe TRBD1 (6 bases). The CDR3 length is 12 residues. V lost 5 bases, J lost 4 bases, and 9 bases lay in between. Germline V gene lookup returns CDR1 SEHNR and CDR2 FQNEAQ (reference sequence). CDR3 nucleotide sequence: TGTGCCAGCAGCCGACAGGAATACGAGCAGTACTTC. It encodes CASSRQEYEQYF.

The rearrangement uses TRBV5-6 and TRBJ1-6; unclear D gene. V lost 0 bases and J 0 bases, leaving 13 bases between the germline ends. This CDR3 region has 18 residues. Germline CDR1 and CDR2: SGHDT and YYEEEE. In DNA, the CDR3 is TGTGCCAGCAGCTTGGCTGAACGGGAGAGCTCCTATAATTCACCCCTCCACTTT. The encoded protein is CASSLAERESSYNSPLHF.

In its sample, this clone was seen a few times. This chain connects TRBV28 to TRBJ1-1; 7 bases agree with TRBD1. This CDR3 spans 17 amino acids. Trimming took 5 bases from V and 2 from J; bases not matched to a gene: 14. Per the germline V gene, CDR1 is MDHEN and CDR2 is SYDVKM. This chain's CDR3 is CASSGAGTASINTEAFF. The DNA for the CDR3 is TGTGCCAGCAGTGGAGCCGGGACAGCGAGTATAAACACTGAAGCTTTCTTT. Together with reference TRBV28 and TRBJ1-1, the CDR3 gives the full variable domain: DVKVTQSSRYLVKRTGEKVFLECVQDMDHENMFWYRQDPGLGLRLIYFSYDVKMKEKGDIPEGYSVSREKKERFSLILESASTNQTSMYLCASSGAGTASINTEAFFGQGTRLTVV.

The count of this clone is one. CDR3 bases: TGTGCCAGCAGCCAAGATCCAGGACAGGGGTTTTATCAGCCCCAGCATTTT. This codes for CASSQDPGQGFYQPQHF. This chain links TRBV3-1 (or the pseudogene TRBV3-2) with TRBJ1-5; 9 nucleotides agree with TRBD1. This CDR3 has 17 residues. Germline assignment: CDR1 LGHDT and CDR2 YNNKEL (reference sequence). V gave up 0 bases and J gave up 5 bases; unmatched junction bases: 8.

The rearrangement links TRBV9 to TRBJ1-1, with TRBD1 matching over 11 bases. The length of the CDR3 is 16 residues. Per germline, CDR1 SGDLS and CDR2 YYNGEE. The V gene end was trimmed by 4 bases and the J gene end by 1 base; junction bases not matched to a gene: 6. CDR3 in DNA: TGTGCCAGCAGCTCCGGGACAGGGGGGGGGAACACTGAAGCTTTCTTT. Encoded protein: CASSSGTGGGNTEAFF.

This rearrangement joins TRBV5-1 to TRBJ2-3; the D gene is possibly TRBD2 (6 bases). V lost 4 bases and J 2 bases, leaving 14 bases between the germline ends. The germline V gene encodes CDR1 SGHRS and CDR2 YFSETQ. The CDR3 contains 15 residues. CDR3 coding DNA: TGCGCCAGCAGCGGTGGACTAAGGAACACAGATACGCAGTATTTT. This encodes CASSGGLRNTDTQYF. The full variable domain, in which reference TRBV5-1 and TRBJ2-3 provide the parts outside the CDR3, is KAGVTQTPRYLIKTRGQQVTLSCSPISGHRSVSWYQQTPGQGLQFLFEYFSETQRNKGNFPGRFSGRQFSNSRSEMNVSTLELGDSALYLCASSGGLRNTDTQYFGPGTRLTVL.

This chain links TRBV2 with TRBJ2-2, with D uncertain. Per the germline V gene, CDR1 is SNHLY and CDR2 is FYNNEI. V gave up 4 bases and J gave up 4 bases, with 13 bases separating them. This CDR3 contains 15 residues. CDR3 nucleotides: TGTGCCAGCAGTGGTAGGAGCGTCGGCACCGGGGAGCTGTTTTTT. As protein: CASSGRSVGTGELFF.

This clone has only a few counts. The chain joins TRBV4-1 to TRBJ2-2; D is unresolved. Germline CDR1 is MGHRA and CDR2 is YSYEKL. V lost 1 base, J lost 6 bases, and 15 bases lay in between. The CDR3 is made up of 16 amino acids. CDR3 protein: CASSQVTGRESGELFF. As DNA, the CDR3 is TGCGCCAGCAGCCAAGTAACGGGTAGAGAATCCGGGGAGCTGTTTTTT.

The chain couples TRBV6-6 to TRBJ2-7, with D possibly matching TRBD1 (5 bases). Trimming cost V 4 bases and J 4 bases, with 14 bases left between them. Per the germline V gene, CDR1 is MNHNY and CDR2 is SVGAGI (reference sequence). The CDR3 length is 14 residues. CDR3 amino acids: CASSLATVNYEQYF. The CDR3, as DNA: TGTGCCAGCAGTTTGGCGACAGTTAATTACGAGCAGTACTTC.